The 18 T cell receptor beta chains below come from one sample, sequenced in a study of T cell changes during pregnancy in multiple sclerosis. Method: immunoSEQ multiplex PCR; TCRdb's copy keeps in-frame clones and lacks some. Of 70,000 to 85,000 clones in the sample, roughly 94% were seen once. The sequenced sample was peripheral blood, obtained before pregnancy. These receptors originate from a female donor with multiple sclerosis, enrolled in a pregnancy study.

This clone was seen only once. The chain links TRBV5-4 to TRBJ2-3; tentative D call: TRBD2 (6 bases). Looked up from germline, CDR1 is SGHNT and CDR2 is YYREEE (reference sequence). This CDR3 has 15 residues. Trimming removed 0 bases at V and 4 bases at J, with 12 bases between. This CDR3 reads CASSLAWGDPDTQYF. CDR3 bases: TGTGCCAGCAGCTTGGCCTGGGGGGACCCAGATACGCAGTATTTT.

This chain uses TRBV30 with TRBJ1-2; D call uncertain. V lost 2 bases to trimming and J lost 1 base, with 8 bases between them. CDR3 size: 13 residues. From germline, CDR1 is GTSNPN and CDR2 SVGIG (reference sequence). This CDR3 reads CAWSPVLNYGYTF. In DNA, the CDR3 is TGTGCCTGGAGTCCCGTACTTAACTATGGCTACACCTTC.

The chain links TRBV10-3 to TRBJ2-5, with 13 bases aligning to TRBD2. The CDR3 has 13 amino acids. The junction had 0 bases not matched to a gene; V was cut back by 8 bases and J by 3 bases. CDR1 ENHRY and CDR2 SYGVKD come from the germline V gene. In DNA, the CDR3 is TGTGCCATCGGGACTAGCGGGAAAGAGACCCAGTACTTC. Translation: CAIGTSGKETQYF.

The rearrangement joins TRBV30 to TRBJ2-3, with 10 bases that match TRBD1. The CDR3 consists of 12 residues. CDR1 is GTSNPN, CDR2 SVGIG, per germline (reference sequence). The trim removed 1 base at V and 14 bases at J, leaving 6 bases unmatched. The CDR3 nucleotides are TGTGCCTGGAGTGCGGGACAGGGGAATTCGTATTTT. As protein: CAWSAGQGNSYF.

The table lists this clone with a count of one. Mismatch with germline at one junction end may stem from a read error. The V and J genes are TRBV11-2 and TRBJ2-7; no firm D call. The germline V gene has CDR1 SGHAT and CDR2 FQNNGV. The CDR3 length is 13 residues. The DNA of the CDR3 is TGTGCCAGCAGCCTAGAGAGCTCCTACGAGCAGTACTTC. Its protein product is CASSLESSYEQYF. Full variable domain (outside the CDR3, taken from reference TRBV11-2 and TRBJ2-7): EAGVAQSPRYKIIEKRQSVAFWCNPISGHATLYWYQQILGQGPKLLIQFQNNGVVDDSQLPKDRFSAERLKGVDSTLKIQPAKLEDSAVYLCASSLESSYEQYFGPGTRLTVT.

The V call is TRBV5-4, the J call TRBJ2-6; 7 nucleotides align to TRBD1. The germline V gene encodes CDR1 SGHNT and CDR2 YYREEE (reference sequence). The V and J ends lost 3 bases and 0 bases, in that order; junction bases with no gene match: 9. The CDR3 covers 18 residues. The CDR3 DNA sequence: TGTGCCAGCAGCTCCCCCGGGACAGTTGGCTCTGGGGCCAACGTCCTGACTTTC. Amino acids: CASSSPGTVGSGANVLTF.

This chain uses TRBV10-3 with TRBJ2-5; 12 nucleotides line up with TRBD2. J was trimmed by 7 bases and V by 2 bases; bases with no gene match: 14. From germline, CDR1 is ENHRY and CDR2 SYGVKD. The length of the CDR3 is 18 residues. CDR3 nucleotides: TGTGCCATCAGTGAGGGCAGGTCCGGGACTAGCGGGTTGGCGACCCAGTACTTC. Encoded protein: CAISEGRSGTSGLATQYF.

The chain uses TRBV28 and TRBJ2-6; D is undetermined. Germline V gene sequence: CDR1 MDHEN, CDR2 SYDVKM. Between the trimmed V and J ends, which lost 8 bases and 0 bases, there was a span of 5 bases. The CDR3 is 13 amino acids. The DNA of the CDR3 is TGTGCCAGCCTAAACTCTGGGGCCAACGTCCTGACTTTC. It codes for CASLNSGANVLTF.

The chain carries TRBV7-9 and TRBJ2-1, with 11 bases identical to TRBD2. J was trimmed by 0 bases and V by 5 bases; bases with no gene match: 3. This CDR3 spans 16 amino acids. Germline CDR1 reads SEHNR; CDR2 reads FQNEAQ (reference sequence). CDR3 DNA: TGTGCCAGCAGCCCGACTAGCGGGACCTCCTACAATGAGCAGTTCTTC. Translating gives CASSPTSGTSYNEQFF.

The genes are TRBV5-6 and TRBJ2-1; no reliable D call. Germline V gene lookup returns CDR1 SGHDT and CDR2 YYEEEE. The CDR3 is made up of 14 amino acids. V gave up 0 bases and J gave up 4 bases, with 8 bases separating them. The CDR3 reads CASSLVVTYNEQFF. In DNA, the CDR3 is TGTGCCAGCAGCTTGGTAGTTACGTACAATGAGCAGTTCTTC.

This clone was observed once. V and J are TRBV2 and TRBJ2-5; weak D call: TRBD2 (6 bases). With 7 bases removed from V and 3 bases from J, the gap between germline ends came to 24 bases. This CDR3 is 17 amino acids long. Germline V gene data show CDR1 as SNHLY and CDR2 as FYNNEI. The CDR3 spells CASTQISPGLGKETQYF. The CDR3, as DNA: TGTGCCAGCACCCAAATTTCCCCGGGACTTGGGAAAGAGACCCAGTACTTC.

CDR3 protein: CASSLMVGALYEQYF. DNA for the CDR3: TGTGCCAGCAGCCTAATGGTGGGGGCTCTCTACGAGCAGTACTTC. The chain is built from TRBV28 and TRBJ2-7; D might be TRBD1 (6 bases). The CDR3 length is 15 residues. Deletions cut 6 bases from V and 3 bases from J, with 18 bases between. CDR1 MDHEN and CDR2 SYDVKM come from the germline V gene.

The V and J genes are TRBV19 and TRBJ2-2; 8 positions match TRBD1. This CDR3 spans 14 amino acids. CDR1 is LNHDA and CDR2 is SQIVND in the germline V gene (reference sequence). V lost 10 bases and J lost 4; bases outside the gene matches: 8. CDR3: CATRDRGITGELFF. The CDR3 DNA follows: TGTGCCACTAGAGACAGGGGAATCACCGGGGAGCTGTTTTTT.

The V call is TRBV13, the J call TRBJ1-1; D is possibly TRBD1 (6 bases). Per germline, CDR1 PRHDT and CDR2 FYEKMQ (reference sequence). V was shortened by 0 bases and J by 11 bases, with 13 bases between the two germline ends. This CDR3 spans 13 amino acids. The CDR3 DNA follows: TGTGCCAGCAGCTTAGGTAGCGGGACAAGGGCTTTCTTT. Its translation is CASSLGSGTRAFF.

V gene TRBV27 combines with J gene TRBJ1-3; tentatively, D is TRBD1 (5 bases). The V end was cut by 6 bases, the J end by 0 bases, with 21 bases between. This CDR3 comprises 18 residues. In germline, CDR1 is MNHEY, CDR2 SMNVEV (reference sequence). The CDR3 spells CASSPRRPLRGSGNTIYF. As DNA, the CDR3 is TGTGCCAGCAGCCCACGGCGACCTCTTAGGGGCTCTGGAAACACCATATATTTT.

V and J are TRBV6-6 and TRBJ2-7; D might be TRBD2 (5 bases). CDR1 and CDR2 (germline): MNHNY, SVGAGI (reference sequence). Trimming stripped 4 bases from V and 3 bases from J, with 13 bases between. The CDR3 has 14 residues. CDR3: CASSSTTSFYEQYF. CDR3 DNA: TGTGCCAGCAGTTCCACAACTAGTTTCTACGAGCAGTACTTC.

The chain recombines TRBV11-2 with TRBJ2-3, with 10 positions matching TRBD2. Germline lookup yields CDR1 SGHAT and CDR2 FQNNGV. This CDR3 region has 16 residues. The V gene end was trimmed by 5 bases and the J gene end by 4 bases; junction bases not matched to a gene: 9. This CDR3 reads CASSRGLAGDSDTQYF. The DNA for the CDR3 is TGTGCCAGCAGCCGCGGCCTAGCGGGAGATTCAGATACGCAGTATTTT.

This chain connects TRBV18 to TRBJ2-7; D possibly corresponds to TRBD2 (5 bases). Germline assignment: CDR1 KGHSH and CDR2 LQKENI. V was shortened by 1 base and J by 5 bases, with 9 bases between the two germline ends. This CDR3 region has 13 residues. The CDR3 DNA sequence: TGTGCCAGCTCACCACGGGAGTCCCACGAGCAGTACTTC. Protein: CASSPRESHEQYF.